This TCR beta chain comes out of a study of radiation and T cells in renal cell carcinoma. Here immunoSEQ multiplex PCR was the method, and the copy in TCRdb shows in-frame clones only, minus some. The profile shows fewer than 200,000 clones, 88% of them singletons. General study findings and limits: From baseline, blood top tumor clonotypes peaked at 2 weeks post-radiation.

Concerning this clone: Its antigen is unknown.

This CDR3 contains 14 residues. Trimming left V 2 bases short and J 3 bases short, with 7 bases between. Germline lookup yields CDR1 WSHSY and CDR2 SAAADI. Time point described: blood 4 weeks post-SBRT, at nephrectomy. This sample's treatment: 15 Gy SBRT to primary tumor, nephrectomy 4 weeks later. Nephrectomy followed 15 Gy stereotactic body radiation by 4 weeks. After SBRT, blood was collected at 2 and 4 weeks, plus baseline. The chain couples TRBV10-2 to TRBJ2-2; the D gene is possibly TRBD1 (6 bases). This sequence was found in a woman between 45 and 60 years old with renal cell carcinoma. The source material was blood, sampled from a patient whose treatment included radiotherapy and nephrectomy. The CDR3: CASSEEGDTGELFF. The DNA of the CDR3 is TGCGCCAGCAGTGAGGAGGGGGACACCGGGGAGCTGTTTTTT.